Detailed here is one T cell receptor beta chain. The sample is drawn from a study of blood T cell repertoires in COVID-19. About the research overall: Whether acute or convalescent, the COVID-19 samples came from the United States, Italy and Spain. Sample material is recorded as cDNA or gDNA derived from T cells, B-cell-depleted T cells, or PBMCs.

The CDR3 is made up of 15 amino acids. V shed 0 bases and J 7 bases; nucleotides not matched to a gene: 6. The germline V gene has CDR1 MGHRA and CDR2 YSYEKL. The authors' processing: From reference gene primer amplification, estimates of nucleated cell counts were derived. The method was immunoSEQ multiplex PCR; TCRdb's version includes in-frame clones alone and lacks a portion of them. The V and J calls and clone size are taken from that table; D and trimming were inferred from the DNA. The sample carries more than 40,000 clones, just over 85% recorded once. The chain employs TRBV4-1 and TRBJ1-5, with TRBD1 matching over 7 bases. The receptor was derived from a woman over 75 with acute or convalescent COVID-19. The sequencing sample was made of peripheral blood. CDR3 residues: CASSQDLGGGQPQHF. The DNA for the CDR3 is TGCGCCAGCAGCCAAGATCTAGGGGGCGGGCAGCCCCAGCATTTT.